This entry is about one T cell receptor beta chain. What it binds is not known. Repertoires were generated with immunoSEQ multiplex PCR, while TCRdb's copy carries only in-frame clones and drops some. The sample contains about 73,000 clones, about 88% of which appear only once. CDR3 length: 15 residues. V was shortened by 2 bases and J by 5 bases, with 16 bases between the two germline ends. CDR1 and CDR2 (germline): SGDLS, YYNGEE. Second-dose recipients at about 4 or about 12 weeks were treated as one pooled group. The sample comes from a study of T cell responses to AZD1222 COVID-19 vaccine. Study findings and constraints: Donors were mostly white British, more females; clonal diversity possibly underestimated. When two AZD1222 doses had been given, Spike-specific TCR breadth and depth rose.

The sample in question was peripheral blood, obtained 28 days after the second AZD1222 dose. The source is an adult who received the AZD1222 COVID-19 vaccine. This chain connects TRBV9 to TRBJ2-5; D remains ambiguous. CDR3 sequence: CASSVSPRLQETQYF. In DNA form, the CDR3 reads TGTGCCAGCAGCGTTTCTCCTAGGCTCCAGGAGACCCAGTACTTC.